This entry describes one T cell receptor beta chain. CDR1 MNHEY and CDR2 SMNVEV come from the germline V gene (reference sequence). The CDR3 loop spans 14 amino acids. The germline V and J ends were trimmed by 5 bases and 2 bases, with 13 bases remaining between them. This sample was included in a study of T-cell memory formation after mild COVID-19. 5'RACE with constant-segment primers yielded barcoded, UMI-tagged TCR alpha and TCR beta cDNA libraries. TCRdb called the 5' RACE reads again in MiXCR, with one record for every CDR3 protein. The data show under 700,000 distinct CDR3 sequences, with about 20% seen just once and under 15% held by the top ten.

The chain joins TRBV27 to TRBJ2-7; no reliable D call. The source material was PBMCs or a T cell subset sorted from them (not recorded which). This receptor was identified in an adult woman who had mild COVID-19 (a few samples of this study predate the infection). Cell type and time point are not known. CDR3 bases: TGTGCCAGCAGTGAGAGTCCCGCCACCTACGAGCAGTACTTC. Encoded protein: CASSESPATYEQYF.